This TCR beta chain was retrieved from a study of regulatory T cells in long-lasting Graves disease. Germline CDR1 and CDR2: DFQATT and SNEGSKA (reference sequence). V shed 5 bases, J shed 5 bases, and the junction held 10 bases outside the gene matches. The CDR3 has 14 amino acids. Library construction for TCR beta used iRepertoire HTBI primers and Arm-PCR of CDR3 regions. TCRdb re-analysed the multiplex PCR reads in MiXCR, keeping a single row per CDR3 protein. The sample holds 520,000 or so distinct CDR3 sequences, about 11% seen once. As for time point: newly diagnosed GD, antithyroid drugs for less than 3 months. RNA extracted from PBMCs served as the sequencing template. The sample also formed part of further work on T cells in Graves' hyperthyroidism and ophthalmopathy.

The chain combines TRBV20-1 with TRBJ2-7, with 9 bases that match TRBD1. Sequenced material: peripheral blood mononuclear cells (PBMCs), taken at new diagnosis, from a patient treated with antithyroid drugs. The sequence derives from a woman aged 25 to 39 with Graves disease. DNA for the CDR3: TGCAGTGCTGTACCGGGACAGGGTCGGAACGAGCAGTACTTC. It encodes CSAVPGQGRNEQYF.